This T cell receptor (beta chain) was obtained from a study of blood T cells in healthy people across ages. General study findings and limits: Not knowing donor CMV status may have confounded expanded clonotype changes.

With a J-beta primer mix and a sample-barcoded 5' primer, a second PCR ran roughly 7 to 11 cycles. TCRdb processed the 5' RACE reads anew with MiXCR; each CDR3 protein has one entry. This sample carries 1 million or so distinct CDR3 sequences, around 27% of them seen once, and the ten largest clones take about 0.69%. CDR3 length: 13 residues. Germline values: CDR1 MNHEY, CDR2 SVGAGI. Unmatched junction bases numbered 8, after V lost 5 bases and J lost 8 bases. This clonotype has more than one count but fewer than ten. Its target is not known. This same sample was also part of a study on T cells of mothers and their children.

The chain has TRBV6-5 and TRBJ1-2; 7 nucleotides align to TRBD1. This TCR derives from a girl aged 2 to 10 in good health. The specimen sequenced was blood. The CDR3 region is CASSPRQGAGYTF. As DNA, the CDR3 is TGTGCCAGCAGTCCCAGACAGGGCGCGGGCTACACCTTC.